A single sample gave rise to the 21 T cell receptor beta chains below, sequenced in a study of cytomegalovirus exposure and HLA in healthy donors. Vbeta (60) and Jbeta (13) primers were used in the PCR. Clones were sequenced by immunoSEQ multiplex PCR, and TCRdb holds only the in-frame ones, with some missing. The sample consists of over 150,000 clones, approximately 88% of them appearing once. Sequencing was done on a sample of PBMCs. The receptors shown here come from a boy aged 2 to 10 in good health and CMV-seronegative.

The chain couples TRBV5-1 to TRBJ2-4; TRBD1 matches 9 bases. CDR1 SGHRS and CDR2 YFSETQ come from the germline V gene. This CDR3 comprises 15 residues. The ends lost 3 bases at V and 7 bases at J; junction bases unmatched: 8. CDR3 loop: CASSSSRTGENIQYF. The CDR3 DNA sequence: TGCGCCAGCAGCTCATCTCGGACAGGGGAGAACATTCAGTACTTC.

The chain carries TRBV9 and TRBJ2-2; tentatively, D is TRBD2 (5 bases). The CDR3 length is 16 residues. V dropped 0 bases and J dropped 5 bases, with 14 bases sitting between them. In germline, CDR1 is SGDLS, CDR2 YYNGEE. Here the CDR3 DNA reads TGTGCCAGCAGCGTAGATCGGCAGGAGGTAACCGGGGAGCTGTTTTTT. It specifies CASSVDRQEVTGELFF.

The CDR3: CASSPEVPGRGSYEQYF. CDR3 DNA: TGTGCCAGCTCACCAGAGGTCCCGGGCAGGGGCTCCTACGAGCAGTACTTC. This chain connects TRBV18 to TRBJ2-7, with D perhaps TRBD1 (6 bases). The germline V and J ends were trimmed by 2 bases and 0 bases, with 17 bases remaining between them. The CDR3 has 17 amino acids. CDR1 and CDR2 (germline): KGHSH, LQKENI. The full variable domain, completed using reference TRBV18 and TRBJ2-7, is NAGVMQNPRHLVRRRGQEARLRCSPMKGHSHVYWYRQLPEEGLKFMVYLQKENIIDESGMPKERFSAEFPKEGPSILRIQQVVRGDSAAYFCASSPEVPGRGSYEQYFGPGTRLTVT.

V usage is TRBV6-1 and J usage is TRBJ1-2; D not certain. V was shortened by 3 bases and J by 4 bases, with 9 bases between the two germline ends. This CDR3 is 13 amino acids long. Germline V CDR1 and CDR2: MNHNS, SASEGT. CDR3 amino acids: CASSEEEFYGYTF. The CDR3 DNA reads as TGTGCCAGCAGTGAGGAGGAGTTCTATGGCTACACCTTC.

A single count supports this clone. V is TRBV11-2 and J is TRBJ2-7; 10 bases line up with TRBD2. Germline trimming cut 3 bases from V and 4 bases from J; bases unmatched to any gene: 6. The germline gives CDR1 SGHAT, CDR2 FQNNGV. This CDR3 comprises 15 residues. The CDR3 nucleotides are TGTGCCAGCAGCTTTGCTAGCGGGAGCCTTTACGAGCAGTACTTC. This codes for CASSFASGSLYEQYF.

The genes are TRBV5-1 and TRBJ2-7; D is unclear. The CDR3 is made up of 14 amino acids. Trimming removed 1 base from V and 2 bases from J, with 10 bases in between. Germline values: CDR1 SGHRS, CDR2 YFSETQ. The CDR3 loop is CASSLFDTPYEQYF. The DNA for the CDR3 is TGCGCCAGCAGCTTGTTCGACACCCCCTACGAGCAGTACTTC.

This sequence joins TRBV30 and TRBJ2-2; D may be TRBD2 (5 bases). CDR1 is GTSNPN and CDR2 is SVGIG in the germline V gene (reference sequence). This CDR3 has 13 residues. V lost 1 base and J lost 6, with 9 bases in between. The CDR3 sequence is CAWSERGSGELFF. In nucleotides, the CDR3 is TGTGCCTGGAGTGAGAGAGGGTCCGGGGAGCTGTTTTTT.

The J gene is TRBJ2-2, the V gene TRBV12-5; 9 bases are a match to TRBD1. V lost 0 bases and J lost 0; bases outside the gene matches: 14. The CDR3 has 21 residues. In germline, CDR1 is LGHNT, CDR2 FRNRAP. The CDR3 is CASGLVRYRDRATANTGELFF. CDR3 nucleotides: TGTGCTAGTGGTTTGGTAAGGTATAGGGACAGGGCTACCGCGAACACCGGGGAGCTGTTTTTT.

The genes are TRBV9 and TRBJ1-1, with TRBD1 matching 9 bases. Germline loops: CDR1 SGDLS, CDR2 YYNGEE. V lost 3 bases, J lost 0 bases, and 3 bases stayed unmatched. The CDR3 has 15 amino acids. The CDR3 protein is CASSETGGMNTEAFF. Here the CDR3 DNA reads TGTGCCAGCAGCGAGACAGGGGGAATGAACACTGAAGCTTTCTTT.

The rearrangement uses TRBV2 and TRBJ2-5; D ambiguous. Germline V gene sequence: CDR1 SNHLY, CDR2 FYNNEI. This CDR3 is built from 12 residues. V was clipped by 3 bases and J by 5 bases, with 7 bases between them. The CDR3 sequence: CASSDESETQYF. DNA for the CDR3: TGTGCCAGCAGTGATGAGTCGGAGACCCAGTACTTC.

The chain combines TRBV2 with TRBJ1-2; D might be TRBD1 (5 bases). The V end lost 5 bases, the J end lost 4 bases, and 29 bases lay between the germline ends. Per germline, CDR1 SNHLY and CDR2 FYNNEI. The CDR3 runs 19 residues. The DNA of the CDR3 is TGTGCCAGCAGTACCGATCCACCGTATCTTAGTCAGGGTCCCTATGGCTACACCTTC. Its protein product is CASSTDPPYLSQGPYGYTF.

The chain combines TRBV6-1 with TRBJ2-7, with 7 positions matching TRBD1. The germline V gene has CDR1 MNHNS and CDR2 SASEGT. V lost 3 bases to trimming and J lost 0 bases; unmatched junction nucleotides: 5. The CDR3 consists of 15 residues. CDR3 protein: CASSDQTGFSYEQYF. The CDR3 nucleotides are TGTGCCAGCAGTGATCAGACAGGGTTCTCCTACGAGCAGTACTTC.

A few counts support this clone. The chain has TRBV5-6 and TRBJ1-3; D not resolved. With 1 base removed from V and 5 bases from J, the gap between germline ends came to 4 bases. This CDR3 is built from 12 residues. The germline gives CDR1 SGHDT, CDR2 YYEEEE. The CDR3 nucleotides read TGTGCCAGCAGCTTGCAAAGAAACACCATATATTTT. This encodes CASSLQRNTIYF.

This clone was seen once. The CDR3 nucleotides read TGTGCCAGCAGAACTAGCGGGAGAGCGTCGTACGAGCAGTACTTC. This sequence encodes CASRTSGRASYEQYF. This chain links TRBV27 with TRBJ2-7; the match to TRBD2 covers 11 bases. Germline V gene lookup returns CDR1 MNHEY and CDR2 SMNVEV (reference sequence). This CDR3 is built from 15 residues. V was pared by 6 bases and J by 4 bases, with 8 bases of the junction left unmatched.

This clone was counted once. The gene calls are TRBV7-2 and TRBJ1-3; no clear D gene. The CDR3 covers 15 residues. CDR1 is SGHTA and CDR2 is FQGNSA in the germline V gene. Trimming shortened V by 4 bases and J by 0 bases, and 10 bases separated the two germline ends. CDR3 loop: CASSSPLYSGNTIYF. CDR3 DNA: TGTGCCAGCAGCTCTCCACTGTACTCTGGAAACACCATATATTTT. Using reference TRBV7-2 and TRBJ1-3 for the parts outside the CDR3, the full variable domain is GAGVSQSPSNKVTEKGKDVELRCDPISGHTALYWYRQSLGQGLEFLIYFQGNSAPDKSGLPSDRFSAERTGGSVSTLTIQRTQQEDSAVYLCASSSPLYSGNTIYFGEGSWLTVV.

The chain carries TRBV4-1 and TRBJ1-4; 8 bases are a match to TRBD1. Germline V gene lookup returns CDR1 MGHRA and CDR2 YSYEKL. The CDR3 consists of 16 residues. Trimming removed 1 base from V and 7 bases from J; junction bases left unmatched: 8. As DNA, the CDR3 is TGCGCCAGCAGCCAAGGCTCCGGGACAGGAATTGAAAAACTGTTTTTT. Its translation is CASSQGSGTGIEKLFF.

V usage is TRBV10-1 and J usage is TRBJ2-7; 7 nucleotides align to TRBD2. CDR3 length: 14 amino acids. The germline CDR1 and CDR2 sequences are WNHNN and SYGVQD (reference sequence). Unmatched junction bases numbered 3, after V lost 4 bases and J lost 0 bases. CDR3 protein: CASSVGGSSYEQYF. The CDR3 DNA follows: TGCGCCAGCAGTGTCGGCGGGAGCTCCTACGAGCAGTACTTC.

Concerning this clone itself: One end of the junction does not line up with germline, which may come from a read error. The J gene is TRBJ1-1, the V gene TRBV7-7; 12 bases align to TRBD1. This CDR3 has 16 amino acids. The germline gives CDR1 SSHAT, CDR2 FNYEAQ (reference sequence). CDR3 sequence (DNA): TGTGCTAGCAGCTTCGGGACAGGGGGCGAAGTCACTGAAGCTTTCTTT. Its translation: CASSFGTGGEVTEAFF.

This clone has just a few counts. The CDR3 nucleotides read TGTGCCAGCAGTGAGTCCGGGTATACTGAAGCTTTCTTT. This encodes CASSESGYTEAFF. V usage is TRBV2 and J usage is TRBJ1-1; no reliable D call. Per the germline V gene, CDR1 is SNHLY and CDR2 is FYNNEI. Trimming left V 3 bases short and J 5 bases short, with 10 bases between. The CDR3 has 13 residues. Filled out from reference TRBV2 and TRBJ1-1, the complete variable domain reads EPEVTQTPSHQVTQMGQEVILRCVPISNHLYFYWYRQILGQKVEFLVSFYNNEISEKSEIFDDQFSVERPDGSNFTLKIRSTKLEDSAMYFCASSESGYTEAFFGQGTRLTVV.

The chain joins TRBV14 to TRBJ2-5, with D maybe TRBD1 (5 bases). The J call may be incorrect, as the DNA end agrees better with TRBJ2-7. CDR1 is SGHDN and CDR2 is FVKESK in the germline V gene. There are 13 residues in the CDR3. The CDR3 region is CASSQVQGYEQYF. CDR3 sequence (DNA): TGTGCCAGCAGCCAAGTGCAGGGCTACGAGCAGTACTTC.

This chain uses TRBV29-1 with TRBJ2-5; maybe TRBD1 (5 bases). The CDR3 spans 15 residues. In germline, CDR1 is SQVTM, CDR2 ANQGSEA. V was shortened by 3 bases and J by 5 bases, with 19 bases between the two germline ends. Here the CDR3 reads CSVDPSSGMRETQYF. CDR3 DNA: TGCAGCGTTGACCCCAGCTCAGGGATGAGGGAGACCCAGTACTTC.